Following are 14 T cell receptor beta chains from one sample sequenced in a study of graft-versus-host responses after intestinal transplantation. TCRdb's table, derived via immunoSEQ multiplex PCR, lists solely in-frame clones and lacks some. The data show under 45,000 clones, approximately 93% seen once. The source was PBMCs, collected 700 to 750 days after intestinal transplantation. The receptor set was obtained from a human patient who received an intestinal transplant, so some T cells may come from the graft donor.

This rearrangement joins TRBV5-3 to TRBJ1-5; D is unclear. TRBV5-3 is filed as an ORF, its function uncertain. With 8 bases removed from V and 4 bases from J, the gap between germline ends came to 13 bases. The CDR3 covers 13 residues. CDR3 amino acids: CASSADGNQPQHF. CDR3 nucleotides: TGTGCCAGCAGCGCGGACGGAAATCAGCCCCAGCATTTT.

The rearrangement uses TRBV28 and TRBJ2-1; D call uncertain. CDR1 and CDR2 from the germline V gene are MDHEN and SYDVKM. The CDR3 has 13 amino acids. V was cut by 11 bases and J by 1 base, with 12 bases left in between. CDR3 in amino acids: CAVASTSYNEQFF. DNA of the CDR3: TGTGCCGTGGCATCGACTTCCTACAATGAGCAGTTCTTC.

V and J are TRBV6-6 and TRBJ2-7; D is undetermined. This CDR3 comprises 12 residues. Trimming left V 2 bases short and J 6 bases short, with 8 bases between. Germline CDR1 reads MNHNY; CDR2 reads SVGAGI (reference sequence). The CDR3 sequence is CASSYVGSEQYF. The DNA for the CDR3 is TGTGCCAGCAGTTACGTAGGATCCGAGCAGTACTTC.

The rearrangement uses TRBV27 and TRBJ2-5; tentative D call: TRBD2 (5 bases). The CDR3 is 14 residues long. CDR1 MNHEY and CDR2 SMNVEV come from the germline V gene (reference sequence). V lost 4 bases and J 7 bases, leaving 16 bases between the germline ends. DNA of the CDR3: TGTGCCAGCAGTTCAAAACTAGGGTTGGGGACCCAGTACTTC. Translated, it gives CASSSKLGLGTQYF.

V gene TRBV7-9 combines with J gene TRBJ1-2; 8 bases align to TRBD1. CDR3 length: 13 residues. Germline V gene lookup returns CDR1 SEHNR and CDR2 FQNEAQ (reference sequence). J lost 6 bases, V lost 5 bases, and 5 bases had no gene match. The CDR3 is CASSIQGANGYTF. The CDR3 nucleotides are TGTGCCAGCAGCATTCAGGGGGCAAATGGCTACACCTTC.

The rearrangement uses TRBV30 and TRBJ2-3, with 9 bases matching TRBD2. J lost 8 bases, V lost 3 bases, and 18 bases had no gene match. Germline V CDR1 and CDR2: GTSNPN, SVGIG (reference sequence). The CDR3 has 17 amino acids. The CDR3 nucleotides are TGTGCCTGGAGGGGTCTAGCGGGGAGGGGGGGGTTAGGTACGCAGTATTTT. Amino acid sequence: CAWRGLAGRGGLGTQYF.

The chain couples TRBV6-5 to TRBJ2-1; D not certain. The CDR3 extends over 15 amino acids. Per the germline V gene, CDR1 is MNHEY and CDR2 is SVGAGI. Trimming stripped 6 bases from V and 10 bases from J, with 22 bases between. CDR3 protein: CASSPSPGWVGEQFF. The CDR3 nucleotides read TGTGCCAGCAGCCCCAGTCCCGGGTGGGTTGGAGAGCAGTTCTTC.

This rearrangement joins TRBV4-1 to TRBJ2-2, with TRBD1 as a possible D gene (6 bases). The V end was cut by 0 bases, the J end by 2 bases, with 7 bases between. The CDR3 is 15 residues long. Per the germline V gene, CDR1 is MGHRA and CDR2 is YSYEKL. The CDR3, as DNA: TGCGCCAGCAGCCAAGAGGGACAAAACACCGGGGAGCTGTTTTTT. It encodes CASSQEGQNTGELFF.

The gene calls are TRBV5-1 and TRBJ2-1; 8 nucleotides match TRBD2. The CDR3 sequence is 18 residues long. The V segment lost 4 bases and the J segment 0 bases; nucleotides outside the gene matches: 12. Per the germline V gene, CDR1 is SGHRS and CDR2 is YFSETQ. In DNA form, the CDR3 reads TGCGCCAGCAGCCGGGGGGGACTCTTTTTGAGCTCCTACAATGAGCAGTTCTTC. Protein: CASSRGGLFLSSYNEQFF.

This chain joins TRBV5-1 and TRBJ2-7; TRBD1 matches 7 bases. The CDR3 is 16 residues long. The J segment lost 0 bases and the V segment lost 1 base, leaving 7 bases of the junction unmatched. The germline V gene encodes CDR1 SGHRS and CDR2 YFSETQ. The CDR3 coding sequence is TGCGCCAGCAGCTTGCGTATGGGGGACAGCTCCTACGAGCAGTACTTC. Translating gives CASSLRMGDSSYEQYF.

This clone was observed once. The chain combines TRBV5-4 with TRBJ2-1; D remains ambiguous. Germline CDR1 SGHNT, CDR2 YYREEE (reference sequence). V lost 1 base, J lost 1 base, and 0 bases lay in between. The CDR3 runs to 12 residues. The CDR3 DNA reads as TGTGCCAGCAGCTTGTCCTACAATGAGCAGTTCTTC. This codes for CASSLSYNEQFF. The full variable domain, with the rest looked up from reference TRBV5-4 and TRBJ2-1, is ETGVTQSPTHLIKTRGQQVTLRCSSQSGHNTVSWYQQALGQGPQFIFQYYREEENGRGNFPPRFSGLQFPNYSSELNVNALELDDSALYLCASSLSYNEQFFGPGTRLTVL.

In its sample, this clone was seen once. This CDR3 reads CASSYDGTDTQYF. Here the CDR3 DNA reads TGTGCCAGCAGTTACGACGGCACAGATACGCAGTATTTT. The chain has TRBV6-6 and TRBJ2-3; D is ambiguous. Germline assignment: CDR1 MNHNY and CDR2 SVGAGI (reference sequence). V gave up 2 bases and J gave up 1 base, with 4 bases separating them. CDR3 length equals 13 residues.

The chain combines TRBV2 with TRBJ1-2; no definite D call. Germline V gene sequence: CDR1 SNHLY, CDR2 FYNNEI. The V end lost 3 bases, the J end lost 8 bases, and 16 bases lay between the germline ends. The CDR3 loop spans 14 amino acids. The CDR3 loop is CASSEGGSVGGYTF. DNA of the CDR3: TGTGCCAGCAGTGAGGGTGGTAGCGTAGGGGGCTACACCTTC. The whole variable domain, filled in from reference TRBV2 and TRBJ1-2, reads EPEVTQTPSHQVTQMGQEVILRCVPISNHLYFYWYRQILGQKVEFLVSFYNNEISEKSEIFDDQFSVERPDGSNFTLKIRSTKLEDSAMYFCASSEGGSVGGYTFGSGTRLTVV.

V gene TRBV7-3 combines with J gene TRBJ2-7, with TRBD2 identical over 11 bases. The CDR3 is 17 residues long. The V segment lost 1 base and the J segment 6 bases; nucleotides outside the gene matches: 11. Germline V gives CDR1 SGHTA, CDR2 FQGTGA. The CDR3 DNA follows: TGTGCCAGCAGCTTAAATGGGGGAGGGCTAGCGGGAGGCGAGCAGTACTTC. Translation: CASSLNGGGLAGGEQYF. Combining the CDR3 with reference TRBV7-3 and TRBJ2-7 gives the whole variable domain GAGVSQTPSNKVTEKGKYVELRCDPISGHTALYWYRQSLGQGPEFLIYFQGTGAADDSGLPNDRFFAVRPEGSVSTLKIQRTERGDSAVYLCASSLNGGGLAGGEQYFGPGTRLTVT.